The 29 T cell receptor beta chains below come from one sample, sequenced in a study of T cells in Graves' hyperthyroidism and ophthalmopathy. RNA transcripts were the template for amplifying TCR beta CDR3 regions. An initial round of RT-PCR targeting the TCR CDR3 relied on the HTBI primer set. From the multiplex PCR reads, TCRdb called clonotypes with MiXCR, one entry per CDR3 protein. The sample comprises around 440,000 distinct CDR3 sequences, more than 15% of which are singletons, and about 7.7% rests with the top ten. Sequencing was done on a sample of blood. These receptors were obtained from a woman between 18 and 30 years old with Graves' hyperthyroidism.

This clonotype occurred many times. The chain uses TRBV4-1 and TRBJ2-1; 13 bases align to TRBD2. Per the germline V gene, CDR1 is MGHRA and CDR2 is YSYEKL. The trim removed 3 bases at V and 4 bases at J, leaving 6 bases unmatched. The CDR3 spans 17 residues. The CDR3 region has the DNA TGCGCCAGCAGCCATGACGGGACTAGCGGGAAATACAATGAGCAGTTCTTC. Residues: CASSHDGTSGKYNEQFF.

This clonotype has ten or more counts. The chain combines TRBV4-1 with TRBJ1-4; TRBD1 is a possible D gene (5 bases). V was shortened by 0 bases and J by 2 bases, with 7 bases between the two germline ends. CDR1 is MGHRA and CDR2 is YSYEKL in the germline V gene. The CDR3 contains 15 residues. The CDR3: CASSQDRQTNEKLFF. The CDR3 DNA reads TGCGCCAGCAGCCAAGACCGACAGACTAATGAAAAACTGTTTTTT.

This clonotype was observed many times. The V call is TRBV2, the J call TRBJ1-5; 7 bases line up with TRBD1. Per germline, CDR1 SNHLY and CDR2 FYNNEI. The CDR3 sequence is 16 residues long. V dropped 6 bases and J dropped 0; count of bases not matched to a gene: 8. CDR3: CASSRDRGYSNQPQHF. Here the CDR3 DNA reads TGTGCCAGCAGCCGGGACAGAGGATATAGCAATCAGCCCCAGCATTTT.

This clonotype was detected ten times or more. The chain is built from TRBV20-1 and TRBJ1-2; TRBD1 matches 7 bases. The V gene's germline CDR1 is DFQATT and CDR2 SNEGSKA (reference sequence). After removal of 5 bases from V and 4 bases from J, the junction contained 7 bases not matched to a gene. This CDR3 contains 13 residues. The CDR3 sequence: CSAPISGGYGYTF. CDR3 coding DNA: TGCAGTGCTCCGATATCAGGGGGCTATGGCTACACCTTC.

This clonotype was detected many times. The V call is TRBV20-1, the J call TRBJ2-5; 14 bases map to TRBD2. Germline V CDR1 and CDR2: DFQATT, SNEGSKA (reference sequence). V shed 5 bases, J shed 5 bases, and the junction held 7 bases outside the gene matches. The CDR3 runs to 15 residues. CDR3 DNA sequence: TGCAGTGCTGGCGGACTAGCGGGGGGACGTGAGACCCAGTACTTC. Protein sequence: CSAGGLAGGRETQYF.

This clonotype occurred many times. This chain uses TRBV12-3 or TRBV12-4 with TRBJ2-1, with no clear D. The CDR3 totals 11 residues. Trimming removed 6 bases from V and 5 bases from J, with 5 bases in between. CDR3: CASSIDNEQFF. CDR3 coding DNA: TGTGCCAGCAGCATAGACAATGAGCAGTTCTTC.

This chain connects TRBV4-1 to TRBJ2-1; D might be TRBD2 (6 bases). V lost 4 bases and J 0 bases, leaving 10 bases between the germline ends. This CDR3 spans 15 amino acids. Per the germline V gene, CDR1 is MGHRA and CDR2 is YSYEKL. The CDR3 loop reads CASSPTSNSYNEQFF. In nucleotides, the CDR3 is TGCGCCAGCAGCCCGACTAGTAACTCCTACAATGAGCAGTTCTTC.

There are many counts of this clonotype. The rearrangement uses TRBV15 and TRBJ1-1, with 8 bases matching TRBD1. Germline-derived CDR1 and CDR2 are LNHNV and YYDKDF (reference sequence). V was pared by 6 bases and J by 1 base, with 7 bases of the junction left unmatched. The CDR3 totals 15 residues. CDR3 loop: CATRLTGATNTEAFF. The CDR3 DNA reads TGTGCCACCAGGTTGACAGGGGCGACGAACACTGAAGCTTTCTTT.

This clonotype was counted many times. J is TRBJ2-7 and V is TRBV12-3 or TRBV12-4; 9 bases are shared with TRBD1. The CDR3 runs 13 residues. Trimming cost V 7 bases and J 3 bases; bases outside gene matches: 4. CDR3 coding DNA: TGTGCCAGCACCTCGGACAGGGGCTACGAGCAGTACTTC. The encoded protein is CASTSDRGYEQYF.

This clonotype was counted at least ten times. V usage is TRBV3-1 and J usage is TRBJ2-5; 8 bases agree with TRBD2. This CDR3 has 15 residues. Germline-derived CDR1 and CDR2 are LGHDT and YNNKEL (reference sequence). Trimming cost V 4 bases and J 7 bases; bases outside gene matches: 11. CDR3 DNA: TGTGCCAGCAGCCTTCCGGGACTAGTGGGAGGGACCCAGTACTTC. It translates to CASSLPGLVGGTQYF.

Many counts were recorded for this clonotype. The chain has TRBV10-3 and TRBJ2-3, with 13 bases aligning to TRBD2. CDR3 length: 16 amino acids. Germline V CDR1 and CDR2: ENHRY, SYGVKD. The V segment lost 4 bases and the J segment 0 bases; nucleotides outside the gene matches: 1. CDR3 region: CAISGTSGGSTDTQYF. In DNA form, the CDR3 reads TGTGCCATCAGTGGGACTAGCGGGGGAAGCACAGATACGCAGTATTTT.

This clonotype was detected many times. The chain links TRBV5-6 to TRBJ2-1, with a possible D match to TRBD1 (5 bases). With 2 bases removed from V and 9 bases from J, the gap between germline ends came to 15 bases. Germline-derived CDR1 and CDR2 are SGHDT and YYEEEE. The CDR3 contains 14 residues. CDR3 region: CASSLDQGRAEQFF. The DNA of the CDR3 is TGTGCCAGCAGCTTAGACCAGGGCCGTGCTGAGCAGTTCTTC.

The rearrangement links TRBV15 to TRBJ1-5; no clear D. This CDR3 has 14 amino acids. V lost 0 bases, J lost 1 base, and 4 bases lay in between. CDR1 and CDR2 (germline): LNHNV, YYDKDF (reference sequence). This CDR3 is CATSRDLSNQPQHF. The CDR3 coding sequence is TGTGCCACCAGCAGAGATCTGAGCAATCAGCCCCAGCATTTT.

A few counts support this clonotype. The chain joins TRBV20-1 to TRBJ2-5; 8 bases map to TRBD1. Losses at the gene ends were 5 bases for V and 4 bases for J; bases not matched to a gene: 9. Per the germline V gene, CDR1 is DFQATT and CDR2 is SNEGSKA (reference sequence). The CDR3 runs 14 residues. The CDR3 loop is CSAGETGVAETQYF. As DNA, the CDR3 is TGCAGTGCTGGCGAGACAGGGGTTGCAGAGACCCAGTACTTC.

This chain links TRBV2 with TRBJ1-1; D uncertain. There are 14 residues in the CDR3. Trimming took off 7 bases at V and 1 base at J, with 13 bases between the two ends. From germline, CDR1 is SNHLY and CDR2 FYNNEI. The CDR3 region has the DNA TGTGCCAGCACGAAGGTGTTGGGGAACACTGAAGCTTTCTTT. This translates into CASTKVLGNTEAFF.

The sample holds many counts of this clonotype. The chain is built from TRBV6-1 and TRBJ1-5; possibly TRBD1 for D (6 bases). The length of the CDR3 is 12 residues. The ends were cut back, 4 bases at V and 16 bases at J, with 17 bases in the middle. The germline CDR1 and CDR2 sequences are MNHNS and SASEGT. The CDR3 nucleotides read TGTGCCAGCAGTGCCGCGGGACAACGGGCACATTTT. It is translated as CASSAAGQRAHF.

This clonotype appeared a few times. The chain uses TRBV20-1 and TRBJ2-2, with D maybe TRBD1 (6 bases). This CDR3 is built from 13 residues. CDR1 is DFQATT and CDR2 is SNEGSKA in the germline V gene (reference sequence). V dropped 3 bases and J dropped 5 bases, with 10 bases sitting between them. CDR3 bases: TGCAGTGCTAGCCCCACAGGGACCGGGGAGCTGTTTTTT. Translated, it gives CSASPTGTGELFF.

This clonotype has ten or more counts. This chain joins TRBV2 and TRBJ2-5, with D maybe TRBD2 (5 bases). This CDR3 comprises 15 residues. Per germline, CDR1 SNHLY and CDR2 FYNNEI. Trimming removed 5 bases from V and 5 bases from J, with 18 bases in between. The CDR3 region has the DNA TGTGCCAGCAGTACCACACGGGGTATCGCGGAGACCCAGTACTTC. Protein sequence: CASSTTRGIAETQYF.

At least ten counts were recorded for this clonotype. This chain links TRBV2 with TRBJ1-5, with a tentative D call TRBD1 (6 bases). This CDR3 spans 14 amino acids. The V gene's germline CDR1 is SNHLY and CDR2 FYNNEI. V lost 6 bases to trimming and J lost 5 bases, with 14 bases between them. The CDR3 loop is CASRHDRPDQPQHF. CDR3 DNA: TGTGCCAGCAGACACGACAGGCCTGATCAGCCCCAGCATTTT. Looking up the rest from reference TRBV2 and TRBJ1-5 gives the full variable domain: EPEVTQTPSHQVTQMGQEVILRCVPISNHLYFYWYRQILGQKVEFLVSFYNNEISEKSEIFDDQFSVERPDGSNFTLKIRSTKLEDSAMYFCASRHDRPDQPQHFGDGTRLSIL.

The sample holds a few counts of this clonotype. The chain links TRBV29-1 to TRBJ2-5, with D tentatively TRBD2 (6 bases). Trimming removed 7 bases from V and 1 base from J, with 7 bases in between. The CDR3 consists of 11 residues. The germline V gene has CDR1 SQVTM and CDR2 ANQGSEA. CDR3 amino acids: CSAGVQETQYF. The CDR3 DNA follows: TGCAGCGCGGGGGTCCAAGAGACCCAGTACTTC.

Note on this clonotype: A junction boundary mismatches the germline segment, possibly from a read error. The V gene is TRBV5-1, the J gene TRBJ2-7; no firm D call. Germline lookup yields CDR1 SGHRS and CDR2 YFSETQ. The CDR3 is 11 amino acids. The CDR3: CASSNSYEQHF. DNA for the CDR3: TGCGCCAGCAGCAACTCCTACGAGCAGCACTTC.

This clonotype was recorded at least ten times. V and J are TRBV7-9 and TRBJ2-5; a weak D match, TRBD1 (6 bases). Trimming took 4 bases from V and 1 from J, leaving 22 bases between them. Germline V gene data show CDR1 as SEHNR and CDR2 as FQNEAQ (reference sequence). The CDR3 consists of 18 residues. CDR3: CASSSRKSMGHFQETQYF. In DNA form, the CDR3 reads TGTGCCAGCAGCTCACGCAAATCCATGGGACACTTCCAAGAGACCCAGTACTTC.

Many counts were recorded for this clonotype. The chain carries TRBV5-1 and TRBJ1-5; D unclear. Trimming took off 1 base at V and 1 base at J, with 9 bases between the two ends. The CDR3 has 15 residues. The germline CDR1 and CDR2 sequences are SGHRS and YFSETQ. CDR3 in DNA: TGCGCCAGCAGCTTGTCCCCGGGGAGCAATCAGCCCCAGCATTTT. This codes for CASSLSPGSNQPQHF.

At least ten counts were recorded for this clonotype. The chain employs TRBV7-3 and TRBJ2-7; D possibly corresponds to TRBD2 (5 bases). CDR1 is SGHTA and CDR2 is FQGTGA in the germline V gene. The CDR3 contains 13 residues. V gave up 0 bases and J gave up 6 bases, with 9 bases separating them. The DNA for the CDR3 is TGTGCCAGCAGCTTAACAGCGGCGGTCGAGCAGTACTTC. Its translation is CASSLTAAVEQYF.

This clonotype occurred many times. The chain joins TRBV7-2 to TRBJ1-6; perhaps TRBD1 as D (5 bases). The V gene's germline CDR1 is SGHTA and CDR2 FQGNSA. The CDR3 has 18 residues. V was clipped by 0 bases and J by 1 base, with 13 bases between them. Here the CDR3 reads CASSLALGARSYNSPLHF. DNA of the CDR3: TGTGCCAGCAGCTTAGCGCTTGGGGCGAGGTCCTATAATTCACCCCTCCACTTT.

A remark on this clonotype: Germline and junction disagree at one end, which may indicate a read error. This chain uses TRBV7-3 with TRBJ2-1; D ambiguous. The length of the CDR3 is 12 residues. Per germline, CDR1 SGHTA and CDR2 FQGTGA. The CDR3 bases are TGTGCCAGCAGCTTGTCTTACAATGAGCAGTCCTTC. It encodes CASSLSYNEQSF.

This clonotype occurred many times. V gene TRBV12-3 or TRBV12-4 combines with J gene TRBJ2-3, with 8 bases matching TRBD1. The CDR3 has 15 amino acids. The V and J ends lost 6 bases and 3 bases, in that order; junction bases with no gene match: 8. The CDR3 coding sequence is TGTGCCAGCAGCCCCGGCAGGGGGCTGACAGATACGCAGTATTTT. Translation gives CASSPGRGLTDTQYF.

This clonotype has ten or more counts. V usage is TRBV7-9 and J usage is TRBJ2-1; 11 bases agree with TRBD2. CDR1 SEHNR and CDR2 FQNEAQ come from the germline V gene (reference sequence). The CDR3 contains 16 residues. Trimming at V came to 4 bases and at J to 5 bases, leaving 7 bases not matched to a gene. For the CDR3, the DNA is TGTGCCAGCAGCTACGCTAGCGGGAGGATCAACAATGAGCAGTTCTTC. Translated: CASSYASGRINNEQFF.

In DNA form, the CDR3 reads TGCGCCAGCAGCTGGACAGGGAGTAGTGCCTACGAGCAGTACTTC. It specifies CASSWTGSSAYEQYF. The genes are TRBV5-1 and TRBJ2-7, with 8 bases matching TRBD1. The CDR3 spans 15 residues. CDR1 is SGHRS and CDR2 is YFSETQ in the germline V gene. J was trimmed by 2 bases and V by 3 bases; bases with no gene match: 7.